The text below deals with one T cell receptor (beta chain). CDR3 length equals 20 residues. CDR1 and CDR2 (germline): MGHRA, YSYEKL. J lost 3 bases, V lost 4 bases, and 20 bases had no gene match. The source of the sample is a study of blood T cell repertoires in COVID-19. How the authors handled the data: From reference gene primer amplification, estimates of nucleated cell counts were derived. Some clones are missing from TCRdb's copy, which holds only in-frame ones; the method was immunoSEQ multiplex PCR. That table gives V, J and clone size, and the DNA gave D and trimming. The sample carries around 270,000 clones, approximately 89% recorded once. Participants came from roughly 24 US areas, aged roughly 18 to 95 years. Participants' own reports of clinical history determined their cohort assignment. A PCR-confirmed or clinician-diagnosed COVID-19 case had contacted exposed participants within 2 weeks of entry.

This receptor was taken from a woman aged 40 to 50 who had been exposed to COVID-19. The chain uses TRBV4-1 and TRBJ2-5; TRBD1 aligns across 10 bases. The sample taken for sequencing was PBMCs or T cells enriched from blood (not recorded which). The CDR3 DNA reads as TGCGCCAGCAGCCGAATCTTATCCGGGACAGGGGTCGGATTAGAAGAGACCCAGTACTTC. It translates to CASSRILSGTGVGLEETQYF.